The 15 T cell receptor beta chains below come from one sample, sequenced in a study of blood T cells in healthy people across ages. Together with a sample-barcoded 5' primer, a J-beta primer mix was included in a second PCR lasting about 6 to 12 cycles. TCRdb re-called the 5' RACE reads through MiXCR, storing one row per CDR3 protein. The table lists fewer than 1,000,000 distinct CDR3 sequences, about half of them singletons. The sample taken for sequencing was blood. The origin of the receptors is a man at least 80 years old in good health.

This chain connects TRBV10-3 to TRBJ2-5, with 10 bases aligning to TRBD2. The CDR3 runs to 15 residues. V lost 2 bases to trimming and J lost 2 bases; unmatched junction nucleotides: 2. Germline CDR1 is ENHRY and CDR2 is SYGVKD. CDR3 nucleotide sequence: TGTGCCATCAGTGAGCAACTAGCGGGGCAAGAGACCCAGTACTTC. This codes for CAISEQLAGQETQYF.

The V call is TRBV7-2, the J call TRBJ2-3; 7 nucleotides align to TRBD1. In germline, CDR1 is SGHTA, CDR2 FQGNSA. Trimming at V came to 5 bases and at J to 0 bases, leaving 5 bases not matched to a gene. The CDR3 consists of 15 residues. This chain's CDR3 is CASSPPGQSTDTQYF. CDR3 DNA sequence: TGTGCCAGCAGCCCTCCGGGACAGAGCACAGATACGCAGTATTTT.

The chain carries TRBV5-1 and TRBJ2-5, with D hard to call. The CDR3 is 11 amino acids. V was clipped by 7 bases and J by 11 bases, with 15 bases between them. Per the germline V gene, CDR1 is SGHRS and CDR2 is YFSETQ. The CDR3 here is CASADTNEQYF. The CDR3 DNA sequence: TGCGCCAGCGCCGACACCAATGAGCAGTACTTC.

The CDR3, as DNA: TGTGCTGGCAGGGGGCAAGAGACCCAGTACTTC. This translates into CAGRGQETQYF. The V and J genes are TRBV28 and TRBJ2-7; 7 bases line up with TRBD1. The DNA end is a closer match to TRBJ2-5, so the J assignment may be wrong. The length of the CDR3 is 11 residues. Germline lookup yields CDR1 MDHEN and CDR2 SYDVKM.

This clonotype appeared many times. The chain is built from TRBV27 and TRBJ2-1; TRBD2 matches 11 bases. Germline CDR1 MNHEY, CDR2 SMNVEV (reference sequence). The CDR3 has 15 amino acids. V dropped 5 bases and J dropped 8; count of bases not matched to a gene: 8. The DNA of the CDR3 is TGTGCCAGCAGTAGAACTAGCGGGGGTTTGTATGAGCAGTTCTTC. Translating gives CASSRTSGGLYEQFF.

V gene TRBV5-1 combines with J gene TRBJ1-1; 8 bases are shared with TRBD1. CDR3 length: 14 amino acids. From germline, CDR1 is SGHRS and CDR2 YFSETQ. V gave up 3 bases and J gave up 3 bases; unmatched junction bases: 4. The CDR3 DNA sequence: TGCGCCAGCAGCTCAGGGGGCATGGACACTGAAGCTTTCTTT. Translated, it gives CASSSGGMDTEAFF.

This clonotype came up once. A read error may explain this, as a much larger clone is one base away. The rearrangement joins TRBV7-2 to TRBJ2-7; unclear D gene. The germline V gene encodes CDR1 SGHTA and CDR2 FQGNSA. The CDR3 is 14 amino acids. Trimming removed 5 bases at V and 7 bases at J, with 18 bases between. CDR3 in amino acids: CASSLTTVYNEQYF. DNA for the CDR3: TGTGCCAGCAGCCTCACCACAGTGTACAATGAGCAGTACTTC. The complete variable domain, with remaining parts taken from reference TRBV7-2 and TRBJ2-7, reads GAGVSQSPSNKVTEKGKDVELRCDPISGHTALYWYRQSLGQGLEFLIYFQGNSAPDKSGLPSDRFSAERTGGSVSTLTIQRTQQEDSAVYLCASSLTTVYNEQYFGPGTRLTVT.

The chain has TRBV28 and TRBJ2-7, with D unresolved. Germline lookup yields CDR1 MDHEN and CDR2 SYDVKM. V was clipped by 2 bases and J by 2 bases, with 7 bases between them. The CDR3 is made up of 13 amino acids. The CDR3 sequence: CASSLTATYEQYF. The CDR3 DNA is TGTGCCAGCAGTTTAACGGCCACCTACGAGCAGTACTTC.

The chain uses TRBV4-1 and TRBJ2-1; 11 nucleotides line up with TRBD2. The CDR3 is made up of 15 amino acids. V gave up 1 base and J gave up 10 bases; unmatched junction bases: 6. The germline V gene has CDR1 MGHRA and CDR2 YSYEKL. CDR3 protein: CASSQVAGGTYEQFF. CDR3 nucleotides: TGCGCCAGCAGCCAAGTAGCGGGGGGGACCTACGAGCAGTTCTTC.

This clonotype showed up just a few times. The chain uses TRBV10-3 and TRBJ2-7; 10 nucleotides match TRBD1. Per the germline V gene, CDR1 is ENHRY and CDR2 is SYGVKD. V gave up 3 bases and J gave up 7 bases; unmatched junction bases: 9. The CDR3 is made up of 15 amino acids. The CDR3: CAISDSGTGAREQYF. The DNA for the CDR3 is TGTGCCATCAGTGATTCTGGGACAGGGGCTCGGGAGCAGTACTTC.

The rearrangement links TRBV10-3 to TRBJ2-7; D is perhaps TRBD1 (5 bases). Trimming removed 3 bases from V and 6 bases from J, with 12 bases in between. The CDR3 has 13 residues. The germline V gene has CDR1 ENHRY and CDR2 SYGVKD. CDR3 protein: CAISEDGASEQYF. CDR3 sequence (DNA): TGTGCCATCAGTGAAGATGGGGCATCCGAGCAGTACTTC.

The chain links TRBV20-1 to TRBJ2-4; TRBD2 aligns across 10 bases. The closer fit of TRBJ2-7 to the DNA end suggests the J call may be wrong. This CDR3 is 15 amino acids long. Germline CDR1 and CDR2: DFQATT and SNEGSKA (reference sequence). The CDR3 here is CSAYTPSGSSSEQYF. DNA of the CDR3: TGCAGTGCGTACACCCCTAGCGGGAGTTCAAGCGAGCAGTACTTC.

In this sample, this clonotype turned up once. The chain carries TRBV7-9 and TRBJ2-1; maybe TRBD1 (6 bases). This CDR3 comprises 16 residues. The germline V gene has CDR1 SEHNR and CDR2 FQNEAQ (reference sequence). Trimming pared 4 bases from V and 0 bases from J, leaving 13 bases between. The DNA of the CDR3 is TGTGCCAGCAGCTCCGGACAGTTCGCCTCCTACAATGAGCAGTTCTTC. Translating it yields CASSSGQFASYNEQFF.

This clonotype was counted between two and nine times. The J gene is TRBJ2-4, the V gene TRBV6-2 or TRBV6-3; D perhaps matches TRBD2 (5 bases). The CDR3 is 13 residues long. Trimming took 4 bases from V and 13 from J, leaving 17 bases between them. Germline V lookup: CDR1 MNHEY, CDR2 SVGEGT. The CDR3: CASSWRAPDEQYF. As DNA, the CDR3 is TGTGCCAGCAGTTGGCGGGCCCCAGATGAGCAGTACTTC.

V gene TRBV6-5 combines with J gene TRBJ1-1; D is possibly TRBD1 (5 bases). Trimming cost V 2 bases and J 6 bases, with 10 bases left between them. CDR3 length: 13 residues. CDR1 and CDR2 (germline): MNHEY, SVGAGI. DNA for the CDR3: TGTGCCAGCAGTTACCAGGGATCCCCTGAAGCTTTCTTT. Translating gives CASSYQGSPEAFF.